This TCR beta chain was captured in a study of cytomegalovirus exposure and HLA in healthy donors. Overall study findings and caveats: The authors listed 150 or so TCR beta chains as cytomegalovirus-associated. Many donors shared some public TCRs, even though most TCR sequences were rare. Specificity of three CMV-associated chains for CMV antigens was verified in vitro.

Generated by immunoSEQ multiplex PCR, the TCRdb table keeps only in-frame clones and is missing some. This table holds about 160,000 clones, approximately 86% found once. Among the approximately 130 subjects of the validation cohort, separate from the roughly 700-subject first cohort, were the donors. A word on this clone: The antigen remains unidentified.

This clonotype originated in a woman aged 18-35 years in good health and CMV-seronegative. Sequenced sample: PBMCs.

The CDR3 bases are TGTGCCAGCAGCTTAGGGGGGGGCCCTAGCACAGATACGCAGTATTTT. It encodes CASSLGGGPSTDTQYF. The gene calls are TRBV11-3 and TRBJ2-3, with D possibly matching TRBD2 (7 bases). The CDR3 spans 16 residues. V was pared by 1 base and J by 0 bases, with 11 bases between. Germline CDR1 is SGHNT and CDR2 is YENEEA.